This T cell receptor beta chain originates from a study of blood T cell repertoires in COVID-19. Study as a whole: Whether acute or convalescent, the COVID-19 samples came from the United States, Italy and Spain. In each case, the material was cDNA or gDNA derived from T cells, B-cell-depleted T cells, or PBMCs.

In this sample, this clone turned up a few times. Per the study methods: Amplification of reference gene primers provided the estimated nucleated cell counts. TCRdb keeps only in-frame clones here, not all; method: immunoSEQ multiplex PCR. V, J and clone size reflect that table, while D and trimming were determined from the DNA. The table includes approximately 98,000 clones, 65% to 80% detected once. V dropped 6 bases and J dropped 3 bases, with 17 bases sitting between them. The germline V gene encodes CDR1 SEHNR and CDR2 FQNEAQ (reference sequence). The CDR3 has 15 amino acids. This clonotype was sampled from a woman between 35 and 50 years old with acute or convalescent COVID-19. The sequenced material came from peripheral blood. The V and J genes are TRBV7-9 and TRBJ1-2; TRBD1 is a possible D gene (6 bases). CDR3 DNA: TGTGCCAGCAGTTCCGGACAGAGAGAAGACTATGGCTACACCTTC. This gives the protein CASSSGQREDYGYTF.